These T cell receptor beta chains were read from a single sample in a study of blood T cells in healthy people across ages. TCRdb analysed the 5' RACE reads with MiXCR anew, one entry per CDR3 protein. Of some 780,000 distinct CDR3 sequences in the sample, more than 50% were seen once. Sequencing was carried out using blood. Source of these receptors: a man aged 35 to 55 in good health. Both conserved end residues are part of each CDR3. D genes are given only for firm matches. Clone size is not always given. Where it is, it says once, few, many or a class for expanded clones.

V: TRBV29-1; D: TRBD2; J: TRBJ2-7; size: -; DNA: TGCAGCGCATCTAGCGGCCTGGCCGGTGAGCAGTACTTC; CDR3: CSASSGLAGEQYF
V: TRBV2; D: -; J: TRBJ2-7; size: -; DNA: TGTGCCAGCAGTGAGAGCGCGGCGCTTTCCTACGAGCAGTACTTC; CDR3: CASSESAALSYEQYF
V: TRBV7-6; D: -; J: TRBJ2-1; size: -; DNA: TGTGCCAGCAGCTTAGTAGTACAGGGTTGGACCTACAATGAGCAGTTCTTC; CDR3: CASSLVVQGWTYNEQFF
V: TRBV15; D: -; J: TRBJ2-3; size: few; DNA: TGTGCCACCAGCAGGATAAGACAGGGCACAGATACGCAGTATTTT; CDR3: CATSRIRQGTDTQYF
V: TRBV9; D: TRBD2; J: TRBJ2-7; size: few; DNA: TGTGCCAGCAGCCCGCGGACTAGCGGAATCTTTCCCTACGAGCAGTACTTC; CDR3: CASSPRTSGIFPYEQYF
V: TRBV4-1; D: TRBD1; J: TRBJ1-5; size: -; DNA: TGCGCCGGAAATGACAGGGGGCGGAATCAGCCCCAGCATTTT; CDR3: CAGNDRGRNQPQHF
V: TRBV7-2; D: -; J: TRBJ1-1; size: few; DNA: TGTGCCAGCAGCCGCGCCGGGGGAGAAGTAGCTGAAGCTTTCTTT; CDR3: CASSRAGGEVAEAFF
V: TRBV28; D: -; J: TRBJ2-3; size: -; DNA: TGTGCCAGCAGTTTATCACCGGGGCCGACCTGGGATACGCAGTATTTT; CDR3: CASSLSPGPTWDTQYF
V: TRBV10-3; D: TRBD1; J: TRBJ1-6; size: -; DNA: TGTGCCATCAGTGACGGACAGGGGAGTGGTTCACCCCTCCACTTT; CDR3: CAISDGQGSGSPLHF
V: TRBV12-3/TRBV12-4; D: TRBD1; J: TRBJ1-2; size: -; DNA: TGTGCCAGCAGTTTAGCGTATTTTACGGACAGGGTGAGGGGGAGCTATGGCTACACCTTC; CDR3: CASSLAYFTDRVRGSYGYTF
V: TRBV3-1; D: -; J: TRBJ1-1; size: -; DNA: TGTGCCAGCAGCCAAGGAAATTTGAAAGAAGCTTTCTTT; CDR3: CASSQGNLKEAFF
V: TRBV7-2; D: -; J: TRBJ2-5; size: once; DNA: TGTGCCAGCAGCTTAGTATCTCACCGGAGGGAGACCCAGTACTTC; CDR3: CASSLVSHRRETQYF
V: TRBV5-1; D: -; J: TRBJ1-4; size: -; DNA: TGCGCCAGCAGCTTTGGAGGGTCGGGTGAAAAACTGTTTTTT; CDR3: CASSFGGSGEKLFF
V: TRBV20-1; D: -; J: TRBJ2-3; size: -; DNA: TGCAGTGCCAAGAAGGTAATAATCGAAGATACGCAGTATTTT; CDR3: CSAKKVIIEDTQYF
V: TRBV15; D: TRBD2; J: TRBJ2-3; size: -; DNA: TGTGCCACCAGCGACAGGCTGAGAGGACTAGCGGGGCTCACAGATACGCAGTATTTT; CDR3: CATSDRLRGLAGLTDTQYF
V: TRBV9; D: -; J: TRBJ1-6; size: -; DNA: TGTGCCAGCAGTATTTCGCCCGGGGGGCTGGGCAATTCACCCCTCCACTTT; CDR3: CASSISPGGLGNSPLHF
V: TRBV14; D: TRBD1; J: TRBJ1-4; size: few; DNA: TGTGCCAGCAGCCAAAGGGGGCCCCCCGAAAAACTGTTTTTT; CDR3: CASSQRGPPEKLFF
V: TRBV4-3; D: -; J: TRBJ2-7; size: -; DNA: TGCGCCAGCAGCCAGCGTCAGGGTAGTCAGGACGAGCAGTACTTC; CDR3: CASSQRQGSQDEQYF
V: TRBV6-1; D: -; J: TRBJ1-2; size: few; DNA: TGTGCCAGCAGTGAAAACAGGGCTCTCTCTTTCGGCTACACCTTC; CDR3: CASSENRALSFGYTF
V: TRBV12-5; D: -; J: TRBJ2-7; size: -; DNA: TGTGCTAGTGGTCCGGACCCGGCGGATGAGCAGTACTTC; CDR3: CASGPDPADEQYF
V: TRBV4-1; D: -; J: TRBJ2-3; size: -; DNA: TGCGCCAGCAGCCAAGTCCCAGCAGATACGCAGTATTTT; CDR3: CASSQVPADTQYF
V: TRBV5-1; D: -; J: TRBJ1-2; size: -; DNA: TGCGCCAGCAGCGTTAAGAGTAACTATGGCTACACCTTC; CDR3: CASSVKSNYGYTF
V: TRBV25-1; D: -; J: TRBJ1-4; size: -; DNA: TGTGCCAGCAGTGAATATGACAGAAAACTGTTTTTT; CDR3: CASSEYDRKLFF
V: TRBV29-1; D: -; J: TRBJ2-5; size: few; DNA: TGCAGCGTCCCGGACGCCCGGACCCAGTACTTC; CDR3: CSVPDARTQYF
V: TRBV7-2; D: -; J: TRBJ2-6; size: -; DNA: TGTGCCAGCAGCTTAGGAACCGGGACTGAACTCTATTCGAACGTCCTGACTTTC; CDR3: CASSLGTGTELYSNVLTF
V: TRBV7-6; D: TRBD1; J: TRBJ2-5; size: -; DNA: TGTGCCAGCAGCTTACGTACCCAGGGACAGGGCCAAGAGACCCAGTACTTC; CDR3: CASSLRTQGQGQETQYF
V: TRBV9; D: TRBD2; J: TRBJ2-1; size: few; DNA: TGTGCCAGCAGCGCCCTATCTAGCGGGAGATTGACCGATGCATCCCATGAGCTCTACAATGAGCAGTTCTTC; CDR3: CASSALSSGRLTDASHELYNEQFF
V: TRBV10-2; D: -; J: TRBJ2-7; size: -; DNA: TGCGCCAGCATGCAGGGGTTCAACGAGCAGTACTTC; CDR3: CASMQGFNEQYF
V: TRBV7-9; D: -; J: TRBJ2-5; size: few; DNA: TGTGCCAGCAGCCGTCCCTCGAACGACCAGACCCAGTACTTC; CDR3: CASSRPSNDQTQYF
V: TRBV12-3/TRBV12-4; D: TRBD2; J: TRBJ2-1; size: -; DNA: TGTGCCAGCAGCCCGACTTCGGGGGGGAGCTCCTACAATGAGCAGTTCTTC; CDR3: CASSPTSGGSSYNEQFF
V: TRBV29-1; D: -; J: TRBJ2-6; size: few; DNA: TGCAGCGTTGAAGATAGGGGCAGGGCTGGGGCCAACGTCCTGACTTTC; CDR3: CSVEDRGRAGANVLTF
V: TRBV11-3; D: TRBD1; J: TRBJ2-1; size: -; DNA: TGTGCCAGCAGCTCCCAACCGGGACAGGGGGGTGAGCAGTTCTTC; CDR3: CASSSQPGQGGEQFF
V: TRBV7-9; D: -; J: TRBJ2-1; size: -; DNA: TGTGCCAGCAGCGGAAGTATAGGGGGGGGCTCCTACAATGAGCAGTTCTTC; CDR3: CASSGSIGGGSYNEQFF
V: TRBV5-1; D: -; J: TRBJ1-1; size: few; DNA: TGCGCCAGCAGCTTGGTAACACCCGGCGATGAAGCTTTCTTT; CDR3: CASSLVTPGDEAFF
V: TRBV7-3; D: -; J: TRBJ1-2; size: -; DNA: TGTGCCAGCGGATCCTCGGGTGGTCGGAGTGGCTACACCTTC; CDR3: CASGSSGGRSGYTF
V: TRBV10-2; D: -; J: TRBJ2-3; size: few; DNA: TGCGCCAGCAGTGATGAGCGATACACAGATACGCAGTATTTT; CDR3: CASSDERYTDTQYF
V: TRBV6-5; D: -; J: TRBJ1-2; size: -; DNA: TGTGCCACATCGCCGGAGAGCTTTAACTATGGCTACACCTTC; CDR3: CATSPESFNYGYTF
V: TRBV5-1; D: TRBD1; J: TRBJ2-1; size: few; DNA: TGCGCCAGCAGCTTGGAGGGACAGGGCATCGCGCATGAGCAGTTCTTC; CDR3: CASSLEGQGIAHEQFF
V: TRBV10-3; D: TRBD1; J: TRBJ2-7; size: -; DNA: TGTGCCATCAGTGAGTCGGGACAGGGAAGCGAGCAGTACTTC; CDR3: CAISESGQGSEQYF
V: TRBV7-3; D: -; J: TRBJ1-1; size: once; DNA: TGTGCCAGCAGCTTTACCGACACAGAAGCTTTCTTT; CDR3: CASSFTDTEAFF
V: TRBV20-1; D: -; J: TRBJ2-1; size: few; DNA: TGCAGTGCACGGGACTTTAGCTCCTACAATGAGCAGTTCTTC; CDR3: CSARDFSSYNEQFF
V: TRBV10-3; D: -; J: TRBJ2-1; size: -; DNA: TGTGCCAGCCTCTCGGGGGTAGGACCTTACAATGAGCAGTTCTTC; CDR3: CASLSGVGPYNEQFF
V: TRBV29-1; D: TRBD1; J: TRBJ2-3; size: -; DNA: TGCGGTGGGACAGGGGGCTTCGGGGATACGCAGTATTTT; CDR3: CGGTGGFGDTQYF
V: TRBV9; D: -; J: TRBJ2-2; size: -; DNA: TGTGCCAGCAGCGTAGGCTGGAACACCGGGGAGCTGTTTTTT; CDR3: CASSVGWNTGELFF
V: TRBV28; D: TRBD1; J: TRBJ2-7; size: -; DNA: TGTGCCAGCAACCACCACGCCGGGACAGGGCACTACGAGCAGTACTTC; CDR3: CASNHHAGTGHYEQYF
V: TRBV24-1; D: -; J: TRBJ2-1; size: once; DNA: TGTGCCACCAGTGAAGCCCGGCTAGCGATAAATGAGCAGTTCTTC; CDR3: CATSEARLAINEQFF
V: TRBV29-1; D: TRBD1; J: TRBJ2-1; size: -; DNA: TGCAGCGTTGAAGAAGAGGACAGGTACTCCTACGAGCAGTTCTTC; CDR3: CSVEEEDRYSYEQFF
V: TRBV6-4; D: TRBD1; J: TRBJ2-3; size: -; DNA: TGTGCCAGCAGTGACTCACCGGGACAGGGTTTCTCTACGCAGTATTTT; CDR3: CASSDSPGQGFSTQYF
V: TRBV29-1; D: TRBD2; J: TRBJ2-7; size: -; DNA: TGCAGCTTCGCCGGGACTAGCGGGAGTGGGGAGCAGTACTTC; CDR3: CSFAGTSGSGEQYF
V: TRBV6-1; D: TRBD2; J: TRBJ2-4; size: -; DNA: TGTGCCAGCAACGGCGGGAGGGGCAAAAACATTCAGTACTTC; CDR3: CASNGGRGKNIQYF
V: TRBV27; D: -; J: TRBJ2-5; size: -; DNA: TGTGCCAGCAGTCACCGCTCAAGGGAGACCCAGTACTTC; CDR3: CASSHRSRETQYF
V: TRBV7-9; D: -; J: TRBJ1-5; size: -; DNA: TGTGCCAGCAGCTTAGTCAATCAGCCCCAGCATTTT; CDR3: CASSLVNQPQHF
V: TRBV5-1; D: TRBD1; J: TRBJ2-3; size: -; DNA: TGCGCCAGCAGCGCAACCCGGGACAGAAGCACAGATACGCAGTATTTT; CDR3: CASSATRDRSTDTQYF